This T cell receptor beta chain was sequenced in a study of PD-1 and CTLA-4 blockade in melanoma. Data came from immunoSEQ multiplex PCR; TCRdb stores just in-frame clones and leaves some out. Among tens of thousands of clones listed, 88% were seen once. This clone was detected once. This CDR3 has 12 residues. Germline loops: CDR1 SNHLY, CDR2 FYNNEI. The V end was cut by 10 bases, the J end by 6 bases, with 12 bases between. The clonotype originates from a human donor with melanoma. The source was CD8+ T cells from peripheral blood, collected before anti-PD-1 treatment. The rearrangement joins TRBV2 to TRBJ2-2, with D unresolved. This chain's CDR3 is CATFTRAGELFF. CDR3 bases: TGTGCCACTTTTACACGGGCCGGGGAGCTGTTTTTT.